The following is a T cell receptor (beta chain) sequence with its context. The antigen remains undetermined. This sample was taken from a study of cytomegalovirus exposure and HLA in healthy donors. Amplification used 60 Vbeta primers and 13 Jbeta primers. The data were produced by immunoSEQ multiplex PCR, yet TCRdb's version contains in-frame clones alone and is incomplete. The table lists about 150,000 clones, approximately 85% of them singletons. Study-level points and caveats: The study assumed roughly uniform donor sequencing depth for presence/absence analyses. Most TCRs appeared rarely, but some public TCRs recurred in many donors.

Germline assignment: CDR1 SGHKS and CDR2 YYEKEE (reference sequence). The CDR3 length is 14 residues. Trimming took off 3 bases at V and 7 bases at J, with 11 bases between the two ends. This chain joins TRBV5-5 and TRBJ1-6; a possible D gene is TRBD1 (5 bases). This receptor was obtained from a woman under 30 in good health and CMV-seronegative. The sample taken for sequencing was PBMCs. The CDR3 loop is CASSSTVGNSPLHF. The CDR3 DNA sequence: TGTGCCAGCAGCTCGACAGTGGGGAATTCACCCCTCCACTTT.